This TCR beta chain was identified in a study of blood T cell repertoires in COVID-19. Assay used: immunoSEQ multiplex PCR; TCRdb lists only in-frame clones, some missing. The sample has roughly 100,000 clones; roughly four fifths are singletons. Looked up from germline, CDR1 is SGHRS and CDR2 is YFSETQ. Trimming removed 0 bases from V and 2 bases from J, with 5 bases in between. The CDR3 runs to 13 residues. This clone has just a few counts. This TCR derives from an elderly man with COVID-19, enrolled during active disease. V is TRBV5-1 and J is TRBJ1-2; possible D gene TRBD1, 5 bases. Sequencing was performed on peripheral blood. DNA of the CDR3: TGCGCCAGCAGCTTGGACAGGAACTATGGCTACACCTTC. Encoded protein: CASSLDRNYGYTF.